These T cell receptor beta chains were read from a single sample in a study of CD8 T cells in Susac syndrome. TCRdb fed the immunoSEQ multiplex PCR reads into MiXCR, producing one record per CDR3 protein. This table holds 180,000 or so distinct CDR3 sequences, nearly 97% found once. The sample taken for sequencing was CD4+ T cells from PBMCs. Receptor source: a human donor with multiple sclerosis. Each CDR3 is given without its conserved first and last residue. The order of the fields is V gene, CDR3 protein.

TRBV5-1 ASSLGPRGQENQPQH
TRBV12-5 ASGFSGELF
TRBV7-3 ASSRFGGGHYEQY
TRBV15 ATSRDGGSGNLYEQY
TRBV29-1 SVRLRGEKLF
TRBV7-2 ASSSMDSPGTQY
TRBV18 ASQGGVGTGYT
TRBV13 ASTLRQATSSEYNSPLH
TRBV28 ASSLYSGYYEQY
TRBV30 AWKAGRNTEAF
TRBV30 AWSSRVTGELF
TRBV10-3 AITRGQGAPEQY
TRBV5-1 ASSSLAGAEKYNEQF
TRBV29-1 SVEGAGKIYEQY
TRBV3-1 ASSQGTHSNQPQH
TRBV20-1 SASLTSGEETQY
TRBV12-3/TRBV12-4 ASSLGQIAEVF
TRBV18 ASSPSRETQY
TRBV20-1 SASTGAPNTEAF
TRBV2 ASRADRGNSPLH
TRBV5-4 ASSRMTAENSPLH
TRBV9 ASSVEIGETQY
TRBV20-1 SARVANEQF
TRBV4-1 ASSQGTGQGEHEQY
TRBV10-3 AISNRDRVDEQY
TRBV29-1 SVDTLGADTQY
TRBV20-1 SALTFGETQY
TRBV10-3 AISHASTDTQY
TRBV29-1 SVLTGGNEKLF
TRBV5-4 ASSWKGVGELF
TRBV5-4 ASSRGTQQF
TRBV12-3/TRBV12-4 ASSLRDRGYGYT
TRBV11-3 ASARTGETEAF
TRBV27 ASSWDRQETQY
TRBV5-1 ASKSDPYNEQF
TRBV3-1 ASSHGLPSTDTQY
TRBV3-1 ASSSDSFPTEQY
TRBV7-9 ASSSGTENTEAF
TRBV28 ASSPGPAVDTQY
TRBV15 ATSRFANTGELF
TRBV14 ASSQASRGRSPLH
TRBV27 ASSLSRDRVYEQY
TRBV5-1 ASSLSGTSKQF
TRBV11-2 ASSLGTGGSYNEQF